These 23 T cell receptor beta chains were all obtained from the same sample, sequenced in a study of response to subunit inactivated influenza vaccine. TCRdb called the RT-PCR reads again in MiXCR, with one record for every CDR3 protein. The table includes a few hundred thousand distinct CDR3 sequences, about 11% detected once. These data were also reused for a study on T cells expressing NK-cell markers. That source reports: For TCR beta, cDNA was produced by 5'RACE template switching with UMIs.

The sample consisted of PBMCs from blood, taken on the day of vaccination. The origin of the receptors is a man aged 50 to 59 who received an inactivated influenza vaccine.

This clonotype showed up just a few times. The chain is built from TRBV6-1 and TRBJ2-5; TRBD2 aligns across 11 bases. Germline V lookup: CDR1 MNHNS, CDR2 SASEGT. CDR3 size: 13 residues. J was trimmed by 3 bases and V by 7 bases; bases with no gene match: 1. CDR3 sequence: CASKGLAEETQYF. In nucleotides, the CDR3 is TGTGCCAGCAAGGGACTAGCGGAAGAGACCCAGTACTTC.

V usage is TRBV10-3 and J usage is TRBJ2-3; 11 bases fit TRBD2. The CDR3 is 23 amino acids. Trimming removed 7 bases from V and 7 bases from J; junction bases left unmatched: 34. Per germline, CDR1 ENHRY and CDR2 SYGVKD. CDR3 loop: CAIMGESGTGHTKGLAAPYTQYF. The CDR3 coding sequence is TGTGCCATCATGGGGGAGTCCGGGACAGGGCATACAAAGGGACTAGCGGCGCCCTATACGCAGTATTTT.

The V call is TRBV20-1, the J call TRBJ2-7; possible D gene TRBD2, 5 bases. From germline, CDR1 is DFQATT and CDR2 SNEGSKA (reference sequence). V shed 1 base and J shed 5 bases, with 18 bases lying between them. This CDR3 has 15 amino acids. CDR3 protein: CSARAIERALDEQYF. The CDR3 DNA follows: TGCAGTGCTAGAGCAATCGAGAGGGCTCTCGACGAGCAGTACTTC.

This clonotype was detected a few times. The chain has TRBV20-1 and TRBJ2-3, with D perhaps given as TRBD1 or TRBD2 (6 bases each). Germline V lookup: CDR1 DFQATT, CDR2 SNEGSKA (reference sequence). The CDR3 has 14 amino acids. V was trimmed by 5 bases and J by 5 bases, leaving 17 bases between them. The chain's CDR3 is CSADLGGRGDTQYF. The DNA for the CDR3 is TGCAGTGCTGACTTGGGGGGCCGGGGAGATACGCAGTATTTT.

Ten or more counts support this clonotype. The rearrangement joins TRBV5-1 to TRBJ2-7; possible D gene TRBD2, 6 bases. The CDR3 loop spans 14 amino acids. The V gene's germline CDR1 is SGHRS and CDR2 YFSETQ. V was cut by 1 base and J by 4 bases, with 12 bases left in between. DNA for the CDR3: TGCGCCAGCAGCTTGCAGGGAGGAACTTACGAGCAGTACTTC. Translated, it gives CASSLQGGTYEQYF.

The V call is TRBV5-5, the J call TRBJ2-3, with D perhaps matching TRBD1 (6 bases). The V end was cut by 5 bases, the J end by 5 bases, with 12 bases between. This CDR3 contains 13 residues. Germline assignment: CDR1 SGHKS and CDR2 YYEKEE (reference sequence). The CDR3 protein is CASSLSRGDTQYF. Written as DNA, the CDR3 is TGTGCCAGCAGTTTATCCAGGGGAGATACGCAGTATTTT.

The gene calls are TRBV19 and TRBJ2-2, with TRBD2 matching 7 bases. The CDR3 totals 14 residues. The J segment lost 4 bases and the V segment lost 7 bases, leaving 6 bases of the junction unmatched. CDR1 is LNHDA, CDR2 SQIVND, per germline (reference sequence). The CDR3 is CASTSGGSTGELFF. CDR3 in DNA: TGTGCCAGTACTAGCGGAGGGTCCACCGGGGAGCTGTTTTTT.

The V gene is TRBV7-6, the J gene TRBJ1-6; the D gene is possibly TRBD1 (5 bases). In germline, CDR1 is SGHVS, CDR2 FNYEAQ. The CDR3 runs to 16 residues. Trimming took off 5 bases at V and 5 bases at J, with 16 bases between the two ends. The CDR3 loop is CASSPGTDAHNSPLHF. The CDR3 nucleotides read TGTGCCAGCAGCCCAGGGACCGATGCTCATAATTCACCCCTCCACTTT.

This clonotype was found a few times. The chain uses TRBV20-1 and TRBJ2-3; 8 positions match TRBD2. Germline trimming cut 1 base from V and 0 bases from J; bases unmatched to any gene: 3. The germline gives CDR1 DFQATT, CDR2 SNEGSKA (reference sequence). The CDR3 loop spans 15 amino acids. The CDR3 sequence: CSARGSSGSTDTQYF. The DNA for the CDR3 is TGCAGTGCTAGAGGATCTAGCGGGAGCACAGATACGCAGTATTTT.

This clonotype turned up a few times. The chain links TRBV7-2 to TRBJ1-3, with D uncertain. CDR3 size: 12 residues. Per germline, CDR1 SGHTA and CDR2 FQGNSA. With 4 bases removed from V and 4 bases from J, the gap between germline ends came to 5 bases. The CDR3 sequence: CASSSTGNTIYF. DNA for the CDR3: TGTGCCAGCAGCTCTACAGGAAACACCATATATTTT. The full variable domain, completed using reference TRBV7-2 and TRBJ1-3, is GAGVSQSPSNKVTEKGKDVELRCDPISGHTALYWYRQSLGQGLEFLIYFQGNSAPDKSGLPSDRFSAERTGGSVSTLTIQRTQQEDSAVYLCASSSTGNTIYFGEGSWLTVV.

This clonotype was counted between two and nine times. The chain couples TRBV29-1 to TRBJ2-1; TRBD2 matches 10 bases. The germline V gene encodes CDR1 SQVTM and CDR2 ANQGSEA. Unmatched junction bases numbered 5, after V lost 4 bases and J lost 2 bases. This CDR3 comprises 15 residues. The CDR3 coding sequence is TGCAGCGTTGCTAGCGGGAGAGGGGCCTACAATGAGCAGTTCTTC. Protein: CSVASGRGAYNEQFF.

The chain employs TRBV28 and TRBJ2-1; 11 nucleotides agree with TRBD2. The CDR3 runs to 17 residues. Germline V gene lookup returns CDR1 MDHEN and CDR2 SYDVKM. Trimming removed 7 bases from V and 3 bases from J; junction bases left unmatched: 11. The CDR3 DNA reads as TGTGCCAGCAACCCGAACAGGCTAGCGGGGGGCTACAATGAGCAGTTCTTC. This encodes CASNPNRLAGGYNEQFF.

This clonotype was detected a few times. The J gene is TRBJ2-7, the V gene TRBV20-1, with TRBD1 matching over 8 bases. Germline V gene lookup returns CDR1 DFQATT and CDR2 SNEGSKA (reference sequence). There are 17 residues in the CDR3. Losses at the gene ends were 3 bases for V and 0 bases for J; bases not matched to a gene: 13. Here the CDR3 DNA reads TGCAGTGCTAGTGGGACAGGAAGCCTCCAGATCTCCTACGAGCAGTACTTC. Translated, it gives CSASGTGSLQISYEQYF.

The chain links TRBV5-5 to TRBJ2-7; TRBD2 is a possible D gene (6 bases). CDR3 length: 14 amino acids. The germline CDR1 and CDR2 sequences are SGHKS and YYEKEE (reference sequence). The V end lost 5 bases, the J end lost 4 bases, and 16 bases lay between the germline ends. CDR3 region: CASSMYQGLYEQYF. The CDR3 DNA sequence: TGTGCCAGCAGTATGTATCAGGGACTTTACGAGCAGTACTTC.

This clonotype has a handful of counts. The chain has TRBV20-1 and TRBJ2-2; the D gene is possibly TRBD1 (6 bases). V lost 0 bases and J lost 5, with 13 bases in between. This CDR3 contains 15 residues. Looked up from germline, CDR1 is DFQATT and CDR2 is SNEGSKA (reference sequence). The CDR3, as DNA: TGCAGTGCTAGAGAGTCCAGGGGTTGGACCGGGGAGCTGTTTTTT. Protein product: CSARESRGWTGELFF.

In this sample, this clonotype turned up many times. The rearrangement links TRBV5-6 to TRBJ2-1; 8 positions match TRBD2. This CDR3 comprises 15 residues. Per germline, CDR1 SGHDT and CDR2 YYEEEE. J gave up 4 bases and V 0 bases, and 3 bases lay outside the gene matches. The CDR3 is CASSLVSGAYNEQFF. The CDR3 coding sequence is TGTGCCAGCAGCTTGGTTAGCGGGGCGTACAATGAGCAGTTCTTC.

The CDR3 sequence is CASSFGGGHTF. The CDR3 coding sequence is TGTGCCAGCAGCTTTGGGGGGGGCCACACCTTC. The chain carries TRBV7-2 and TRBJ1-2; D possibly corresponds to TRBD1 (6 bases). Germline V gene lookup returns CDR1 SGHTA and CDR2 FQGNSA. Trimming cost V 3 bases and J 12 bases, with 11 bases left between them. The CDR3 sequence is 11 residues long.

This chain links TRBV20-1 with TRBJ2-3, with D perhaps matching TRBD1 (5 bases). Germline V gene data show CDR1 as DFQATT and CDR2 as SNEGSKA (reference sequence). V shed 2 bases and J shed 5 bases, with 11 bases lying between them. This CDR3 spans 13 amino acids. CDR3 nucleotide sequence: TGCAGTGCTAGATCCAGGGATAAAGATACGCAGTATTTT. Protein: CSARSRDKDTQYF.

The chain links TRBV7-9 to TRBJ2-5; 10 bases match TRBD2. CDR3 length equals 17 residues. V lost 3 bases and J lost 4; bases outside the gene matches: 11. CDR1 is SEHNR and CDR2 is FQNEAQ in the germline V gene (reference sequence). The CDR3 region is CASSLTAMASGGETQYF. The CDR3 DNA is TGTGCCAGCAGCTTGACAGCGATGGCTAGCGGGGGAGAGACCCAGTACTTC. Using reference TRBV7-9 and TRBJ2-5 for the parts outside the CDR3, the full variable domain is DTGVSQNPRHKITKRGQNVTFRCDPISEHNRLYWYRQTLGQGPEFLTYFQNEAQLEKSRLLSDRFSAERPKGSFSTLEIQRTEQGDSAMYLCASSLTAMASGGETQYFGPGTRLLVL.

The chain is built from TRBV14 and TRBJ2-7; D not certain. The CDR3 has 12 amino acids. Trimming pared 4 bases from V and 4 bases from J, leaving 8 bases between. The germline CDR1 and CDR2 sequences are SGHDN and FVKESK. Here the CDR3 reads CASSPGWYEQYF. As DNA, the CDR3 is TGTGCCAGCAGCCCCGGTTGGTACGAGCAGTACTTC.

The genes are TRBV7-2 and TRBJ1-2; D is perhaps TRBD1 (6 bases). V lost 5 bases, J lost 5 bases, and 12 bases lay in between. The CDR3 runs to 13 residues. Per the germline V gene, CDR1 is SGHTA and CDR2 is FQGNSA. The CDR3 reads CASSQDRFYGYTF. The CDR3 coding sequence is TGTGCCAGCAGCCAAGACAGGTTTTATGGCTACACCTTC. Together with reference TRBV7-2 and TRBJ1-2, the CDR3 gives the full variable domain: GAGVSQSPSNKVTEKGKDVELRCDPISGHTALYWYRQSLGQGLEFLIYFQGNSAPDKSGLPSDRFSAERTGGSVSTLTIQRTQQEDSAVYLCASSQDRFYGYTFGSGTRLTVV.

The J gene is TRBJ2-1, the V gene TRBV20-1; D unclear. Per germline, CDR1 DFQATT and CDR2 SNEGSKA (reference sequence). This CDR3 has 17 amino acids. V gave up 3 bases and J gave up 2 bases, with 20 bases separating them. The CDR3 sequence is CSASPSVSRRTYNEQFF. The CDR3 nucleotides are TGCAGTGCTAGTCCAAGCGTGTCTCGGAGAACCTACAATGAGCAGTTCTTC.

The gene calls are TRBV7-6 and TRBJ2-3; D might be TRBD2 (5 bases). The CDR3 contains 20 residues. Germline V lookup: CDR1 SGHVS, CDR2 FNYEAQ. Deletions cut 5 bases from V and 2 bases from J, with 29 bases between. In DNA, the CDR3 is TGTGCCAGCAGCCAATTACCGACCCTATACGCTGGGAGAATCACAGATACGCAGTATTTT. As protein: CASSQLPTLYAGRITDTQYF.